This T cell receptor (beta chain) was captured by sequencing in a study of blood T cell repertoires in COVID-19. Overall study: Acute and convalescent COVID-19 specimens originated in the United States, Italy and Spain. Sources were T cells, B-cell-depleted T cells, or PBMCs; the material itself was cDNA or gDNA.

In the original workflow: Amplifying reference gene primers gave estimates of nucleated cell counts. Assay used: immunoSEQ multiplex PCR; TCRdb lists only in-frame clones, some missing. V, J and clone size are those of that table, while D and trimming were read from the DNA. Of some 150,000 clones detected, approximately 86% appear once; the ten largest clones hold 2.5% to 4%. V was clipped by 4 bases and J by 8 bases; unmatched bases: 9. Germline-derived CDR1 and CDR2 are LNHDA and SQIVND (reference sequence). The CDR3 is 15 residues long. The rearrangement uses TRBV19 and TRBJ1-4; 8 bases agree with TRBD1. Sequences were obtained from peripheral blood. This TCR came from a man in his sixties or seventies with acute or convalescent COVID-19. The CDR3 protein is CASSKLVTGDEKLFF. In nucleotides, the CDR3 is TGTGCCAGTAGTAAACTCGTGACAGGGGACGAAAAACTGTTTTTT. The full variable domain, with the rest looked up from reference TRBV19 and TRBJ1-4, is DGGITQSPKYLFRKEGQNVTLSCEQNLNHDAMYWYRQDPGQGLRLIYYSQIVNDFQKGDIAEGYSVSREKKESFPLTVTSAQKNPTAFYLCASSKLVTGDEKLFFGSGTQLSVL.